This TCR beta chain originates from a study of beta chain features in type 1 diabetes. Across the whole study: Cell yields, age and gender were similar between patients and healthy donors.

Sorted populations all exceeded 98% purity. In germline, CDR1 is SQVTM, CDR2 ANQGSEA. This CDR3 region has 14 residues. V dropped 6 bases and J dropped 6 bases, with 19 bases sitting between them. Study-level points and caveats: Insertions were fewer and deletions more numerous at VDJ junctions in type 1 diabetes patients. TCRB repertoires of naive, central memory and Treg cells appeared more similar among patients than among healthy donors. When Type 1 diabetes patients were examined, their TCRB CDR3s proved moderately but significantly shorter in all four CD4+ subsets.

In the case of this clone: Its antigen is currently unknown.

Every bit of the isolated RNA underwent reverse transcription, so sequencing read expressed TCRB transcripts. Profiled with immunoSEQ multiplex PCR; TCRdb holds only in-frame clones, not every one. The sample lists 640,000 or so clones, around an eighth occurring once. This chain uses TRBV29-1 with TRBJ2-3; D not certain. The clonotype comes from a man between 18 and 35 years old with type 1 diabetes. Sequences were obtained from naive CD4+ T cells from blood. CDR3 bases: TGCAGCGTGGAACCCGGCCTTGTTGGGGATACGCAGTATTTT. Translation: CSVEPGLVGDTQYF.